This T cell receptor (beta chain) was documented in a study of CD8+ T cells in alopecia areata. RNA extraction was followed by reverse transcription into cDNA, which acted as the sequencing template. Clones were sequenced by immunoSEQ multiplex PCR, and TCRdb holds only the in-frame ones, with some missing. The sample gives roughly 200,000 clones, 35% to 40% of which show up once; more than 0.4% is in the top ten. The CDR3 runs to 14 residues. V was pared by 6 bases and J by 4 bases, with 6 bases of the junction left unmatched. Germline values: CDR1 MNHNY, CDR2 SVGAGI (reference sequence). About this clone: Its antigen remains unidentified.

The treatment is: oral pan-JAK inhibitor, 5-10 mg twice daily. From PBMCs, CD4+ and CD8+ T cells were sorted. Regarding the study as a whole: Sharing of TCR sequences between patients (possibly for HLA-related reasons) was less clear than in mice.

The genes are TRBV6-6 and TRBJ2-7, with 10 positions matching TRBD2. The clonotype originates from a human donor with alopecia areata. Sample: CD4+ T cells sorted from blood, taken at approximately week 34, from a patient treated with tofacitinib. In DNA, the CDR3 is TGTGCCAGCAGCCCAACTAGCGGGGCGTACGAGCAGTACTTC. Its translation is CASSPTSGAYEQYF.